A single sample gave rise to the 27 T cell receptor beta chains below, sequenced in a study of CD8+ T cells in alopecia areata. Treatment given: oral pan-JAK inhibitor, 5-10 mg twice daily. Extracted RNA was reverse transcribed, and the resulting cDNA served as sequencing template. Sequencing was performed with immunoSEQ multiplex PCR; in TCRdb, only in-frame clones are kept and a portion is missing. The top ten hold roughly 16% of the sample, which has 95,000 to 100,000 clones, 60% to 75% seen once. The material sequenced was CD8+ T cells sorted from blood, taken at week 4, from a patient treated with tofacitinib. All receptors derive from a human donor with alopecia areata.

This clone has just a few counts. CDR3 region: CASSSGPPGVNEQFF. DNA for the CDR3: TGTGCCAGCAGTTCGGGACCCCCGGGAGTCAATGAGCAGTTCTTC. The gene calls are TRBV6-6 and TRBJ2-1; weak D call: TRBD2 (6 bases). CDR1 and CDR2 from the germline V gene are MNHNY and SVGAGI (reference sequence). The CDR3 consists of 15 residues. Trimming took off 4 bases at V and 6 bases at J, with 16 bases between the two ends.

This clone was seen repeatedly, ten times or more. This chain joins TRBV9 and TRBJ2-1; D is possibly TRBD2 (7 bases). Germline V lookup: CDR1 SGDLS, CDR2 YYNGEE. This CDR3 is built from 15 residues. V lost 2 bases and J 4 bases, leaving 13 bases between the germline ends. For the CDR3, the DNA is TGTGCCAGCAGCGTCTCGGGGGGCCAATACAATGAGCAGTTCTTC. Encoded protein: CASSVSGGQYNEQFF.

The chain couples TRBV29-1 to TRBJ2-5; tentative D call: TRBD1 (6 bases). Trimming left V 2 bases short and J 1 base short, with 14 bases between. Germline assignment: CDR1 SQVTM and CDR2 ANQGSEA. There are 15 residues in the CDR3. For the CDR3, the DNA is TGCAGCGTTGAAACCAAGGACAGACCCCAAGAGACCCAGTACTTC. Protein product: CSVETKDRPQETQYF.

The J gene is TRBJ2-5, the V gene TRBV5-4; 10 positions agree with TRBD1. This CDR3 contains 15 residues. Germline CDR1 is SGHNT and CDR2 is YYREEE (reference sequence). Losses at the gene ends were 5 bases for V and 5 bases for J; bases not matched to a gene: 9. The CDR3 region is CASRPSGTGDETQYF. CDR3 nucleotides: TGTGCCAGCAGGCCCTCCGGGACAGGGGACGAGACCCAGTACTTC. The whole variable domain, filled in from reference TRBV5-4 and TRBJ2-5, reads ETGVTQSPTHLIKTRGQQVTLRCSSQSGHNTVSWYQQALGQGPQFIFQYYREEENGRGNFPPRFSGLQFPNYSSELNVNALELDDSALYLCASRPSGTGDETQYFGPGTRLLVL.

About this clone: Other DNA sequences from this sample encode an identical CDR3 as well. V is TRBV27 and J is TRBJ1-4; 9 bases map to TRBD1. The CDR3 is 14 amino acids. Germline loops: CDR1 MNHEY, CDR2 SMNVEV (reference sequence). J gave up 8 bases and V 3 bases, and 4 bases lay outside the gene matches. CDR3 region: CASSFRQGGEKLFF. In DNA form, the CDR3 reads TGTGCCAGCAGTTTCCGACAGGGGGGGGAAAAACTGTTTTTT.

The CDR3 DNA follows: TGCGCCAGCAGCCAGGGGGCCACAAGGGATACGCAGTATTTT. As protein: CASSQGATRDTQYF. The rearrangement uses TRBV4-1 and TRBJ2-3; possible D gene TRBD1, 6 bases. The CDR3 sequence is 14 residues long. V lost 3 bases to trimming and J lost 6 bases, with 13 bases between them. Germline V lookup: CDR1 MGHRA, CDR2 YSYEKL.

The V gene is TRBV21-1, the J gene TRBJ2-7; the table's D call TRBD2 went unverified against the DNA. TRBV21-1 is a pseudogene segment. The CDR3 loop spans 18 amino acids. CDR3 in DNA: TGTGCCAGCAGCACCCCCTTTACTAGCGGGCGGTGGCCCTACGAGCAGTACTTC. As protein: CASSTPFTSGRWPYEQYF.

This clone has just a few counts. V is TRBV4-1 and J is TRBJ1-2; no definite D call. This CDR3 is 14 amino acids long. Deletions cut 0 bases from V and 6 bases from J, with 11 bases between. Germline V lookup: CDR1 MGHRA, CDR2 YSYEKL. CDR3 nucleotide sequence: TGCGCCAGCAGCCAAGATTCGTCCGCGAATGGCTACACCTTC. Protein product: CASSQDSSANGYTF.

V gene TRBV7-2 combines with J gene TRBJ2-5; 7 positions match TRBD2. V was pared by 1 base and J by 12 bases, with 20 bases of the junction left unmatched. Germline lookup yields CDR1 SGHTA and CDR2 FQGNSA. CDR3 length equals 17 residues. In DNA form, the CDR3 reads TGTGCCAGCAGCTTAGTTAAGCGGGATGGGGGGAGCGTTGCTGAGTACTTC. It codes for CASSLVKRDGGSVAEYF.

A note on this clone: Other nucleotide sequences from this sample produce the same CDR3. This rearrangement joins TRBV27 to TRBJ2-2; D is undetermined. Germline V lookup: CDR1 MNHEY, CDR2 SMNVEV (reference sequence). This CDR3 is 11 amino acids long. Deletions cut 2 bases from V and 7 bases from J, with 2 bases between. Here the CDR3 reads CASSLLGELFF. CDR3 coding DNA: TGTGCCAGCAGTTTACTCGGGGAGCTGTTTTTT.

This clone was found once. The chain links TRBV5-1 to TRBJ1-6, with TRBD1 matching over 8 bases. With 4 bases clipped from V and 9 bases from J, the junction kept 6 bases outside the gene matches. Per the germline V gene, CDR1 is SGHRS and CDR2 is YFSETQ. The CDR3 length is 14 residues. CDR3 nucleotide sequence: TGCGCCAGCAGCCTGACCGGGACAGGTTCACCCCTCCACTTT. Its translation: CASSLTGTGSPLHF.

This clone was found once. The chain couples TRBV5-1 to TRBJ2-7, with D unresolved. V lost 0 bases and J lost 7, with 14 bases in between. This CDR3 is built from 14 residues. Germline CDR1 and CDR2: SGHRS and YFSETQ. CDR3 protein: CASSLEGSPEEQYF. The CDR3 region has the DNA TGCGCCAGCAGCTTGGAGGGTTCCCCGGAGGAGCAGTACTTC.

This clone has only a few counts. This chain joins TRBV5-1 and TRBJ2-1, with D hard to call. V was cut by 2 bases and J by 4 bases, with 13 bases left in between. The germline gives CDR1 SGHRS, CDR2 YFSETQ. This CDR3 spans 15 amino acids. CDR3 in amino acids: CASSLTGHLYNEQFF. In DNA form, the CDR3 reads TGCGCCAGCAGCTTAACCGGCCACTTATACAATGAGCAGTTCTTC.

The chain recombines TRBV15 with TRBJ2-1; 9 nucleotides line up with TRBD1. The CDR3 consists of 16 residues. CDR1 LNHNV and CDR2 YYDKDF come from the germline V gene (reference sequence). The V gene end was trimmed by 1 base and the J gene end by 4 bases; junction bases not matched to a gene: 5. CDR3 nucleotide sequence: TGTGCCACCAGCAGAGGTTCCGGGACAGGGTACAATGAGCAGTTCTTC. Residues: CATSRGSGTGYNEQFF.

The rearrangement uses TRBV7-9 and TRBJ2-5; possibly TRBD2 for D (7 bases). The CDR3 covers 17 residues. Germline V CDR1 and CDR2: SEHNR, FQNEAQ (reference sequence). With 5 bases removed from V and 4 bases from J, the gap between germline ends came to 23 bases. The CDR3, as DNA: TGTGCCAGCAGCCACTCGAGGGGGGGATCTGAGGGAGAGACCCAGTACTTC. Translated: CASSHSRGGSEGETQYF.

The count of this clone is one. The chain recombines TRBV4-1 with TRBJ1-1; D gene unclear. CDR1 MGHRA and CDR2 YSYEKL come from the germline V gene. The CDR3 loop spans 13 amino acids. V lost 4 bases to trimming and J lost 1 base, with 7 bases between them. The CDR3 spells CASSLQTNTEAFF. CDR3 DNA: TGCGCCAGCAGCCTCCAGACGAACACTGAAGCTTTCTTT.

The chain employs TRBV29-1 and TRBJ1-2; 11 nucleotides line up with TRBD1. The trim removed 1 base at V and 3 bases at J, leaving 1 base unmatched. Per germline, CDR1 SQVTM and CDR2 ANQGSEA. The CDR3 contains 14 residues. CDR3 nucleotide sequence: TGCAGCGTTGAAGGGGACAGGGGGGACTATGGCTACACCTTC. It yields the protein CSVEGDRGDYGYTF.

The V gene is TRBV29-1, the J gene TRBJ1-2; D not resolved. The CDR3 length is 14 residues. The germline V and J ends were trimmed by 7 bases and 2 bases, with 17 bases remaining between them. Per the germline V gene, CDR1 is SQVTM and CDR2 is ANQGSEA. The CDR3 region is CSAGLEMRNYGYTF. The CDR3, as DNA: TGCAGCGCGGGCCTAGAAATGAGAAACTATGGCTACACCTTC.

This clone was observed many times. The genes are TRBV5-6 and TRBJ1-1; D gene unclear. The CDR3 length is 13 residues. The germline gives CDR1 SGHDT, CDR2 YYEEEE. The V end lost 5 bases, the J end lost 4 bases, and 12 bases lay between the germline ends. CDR3 coding DNA: TGTGCCAGCAGATTGTCCCCGGGCACTGAAGCTTTCTTT. Its translation: CASRLSPGTEAFF.

The J gene is TRBJ2-1, the V gene TRBV7-9; no clear D gene. The V and J ends lost 1 base and 5 bases respectively, with 3 bases between them. Germline CDR1 and CDR2: SEHNR and FQNEAQ (reference sequence). The length of the CDR3 is 12 residues. This CDR3 reads CASSLGDNEQFF. The CDR3 nucleotides are TGTGCCAGCAGCTTAGGAGACAATGAGCAGTTCTTC.

This chain's CDR3 is CASSVDLLGEQFF. The DNA for the CDR3 is TGTGCCAGCAGCGTAGATTTGTTGGGGGAGCAGTTCTTC. V gene TRBV9 combines with J gene TRBJ2-1; D is undetermined. The CDR3 consists of 13 residues. Trimming removed 0 bases from V and 10 bases from J, with 11 bases in between. The germline CDR1 and CDR2 sequences are SGDLS and YYNGEE.

This clone showed up just once. The chain joins TRBV2 to TRBJ2-2; D is ambiguous. The CDR3 runs to 15 residues. Trimming took off 6 bases at V and 1 base at J, with 12 bases between the two ends. CDR1 SNHLY and CDR2 FYNNEI come from the germline V gene. The CDR3 DNA reads as TGTGCCAGCAGCCACCTTTGGAGGAACACCGGGGAGCTGTTTTTT. It yields the protein CASSHLWRNTGELFF.

The V and J genes are TRBV7-8 and TRBJ2-5, with D tentatively TRBD2 (6 bases). CDR1 SGHVS and CDR2 FQNEAQ come from the germline V gene. The CDR3 runs 17 residues. The ends were cut back, 4 bases at V and 1 base at J, with 19 bases in the middle. The CDR3, as DNA: TGTGCCAGCAGCTCGCCGGGAGCCACGACCATCCAAGAGACCCAGTACTTC. Translating gives CASSSPGATTIQETQYF. Together with reference TRBV7-8 and TRBJ2-5, the CDR3 gives the full variable domain: GAGVSQSPRYKVAKRGQDVALRCDPISGHVSLFWYQQALGQGPEFLTYFQNEAQLDKSGLPSDRFFAERPEGSVSTLKIQRTQQEDSAVYLCASSSPGATTIQETQYFGPGTRLLVL.

The gene calls are TRBV19 and TRBJ1-5; D gene unclear. Trimming stripped 5 bases from V and 1 base from J, with 12 bases between. Germline V CDR1 and CDR2: LNHDA, SQIVND (reference sequence). The CDR3 sequence is 15 residues long. CDR3 sequence (DNA): TGTGCCAGTAGTTCGGCAGGCGGCAGCAATCAGCCCCAGCATTTT. Translated, it gives CASSSAGGSNQPQHF.

This chain uses TRBV5-1 with TRBJ2-3; D is uncertain. This CDR3 has 12 amino acids. V gave up 2 bases and J gave up 2 bases, with 3 bases separating them. Germline V CDR1 and CDR2: SGHRS, YFSETQ. Here the CDR3 reads CASSFLTDTQYF. CDR3 nucleotide sequence: TGCGCCAGCAGCTTCCTCACAGATACGCAGTATTTT.

The rearrangement joins TRBV2 to TRBJ2-3, with D tentatively TRBD2 (5 bases). CDR3 size: 15 residues. Germline V gene lookup returns CDR1 SNHLY and CDR2 FYNNEI. Trimming left V 3 bases short and J 6 bases short, with 16 bases between. CDR3 DNA sequence: TGTGCCAGCAGTGATCGTCTCACCAAGCGGGATACGCAGTATTTT. It is translated as CASSDRLTKRDTQYF.

This rearrangement joins TRBV5-1 to TRBJ2-7; D may be TRBD1 (5 bases). This CDR3 is 16 amino acids long. Trimming removed 3 bases from V and 2 bases from J, with 18 bases in between. In germline, CDR1 is SGHRS, CDR2 YFSETQ. The CDR3 loop reads CASSSIDWGSPYEQYF. The CDR3 nucleotides are TGCGCCAGCAGCTCTATAGACTGGGGCTCACCCTACGAGCAGTACTTC.